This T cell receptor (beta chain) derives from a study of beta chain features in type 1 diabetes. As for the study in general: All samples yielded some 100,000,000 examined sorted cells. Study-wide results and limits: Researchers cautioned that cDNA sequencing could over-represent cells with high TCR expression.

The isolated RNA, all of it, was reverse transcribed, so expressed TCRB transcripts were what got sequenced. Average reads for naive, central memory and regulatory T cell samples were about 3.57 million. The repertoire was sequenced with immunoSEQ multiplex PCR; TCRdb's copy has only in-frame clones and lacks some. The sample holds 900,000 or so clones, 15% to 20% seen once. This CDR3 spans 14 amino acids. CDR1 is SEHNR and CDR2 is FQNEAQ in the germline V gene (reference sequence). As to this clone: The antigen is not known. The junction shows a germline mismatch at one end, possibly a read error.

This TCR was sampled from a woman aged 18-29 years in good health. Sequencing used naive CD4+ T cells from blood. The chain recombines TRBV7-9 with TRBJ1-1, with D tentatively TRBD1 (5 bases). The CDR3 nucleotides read TGTGGCAGCAGCTTAGTGGGACTCTTAGGTTTGGCTTTCTTT. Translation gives CGSSLVGLLGLAFF.